One sample yielded the 15 T cell receptor beta chains listed below, sequenced in a study of human T cells and chemical hapten exposure. Indicated time point: pre-sensitization, week 0. The treatment was: therapeutic diphenylcyclopropenone sensitization with weekly scalp DPC. Using its own MiXCR run on the RACE reads, TCRdb lists one record per CDR3 protein. The data show about 80,000 distinct CDR3 sequences, about 14% seen once. The input for sequencing was whole blood, taken in connection with sensitization to the hapten diphenylcyclopropenone (DPC). The receptor source for this set is a woman in her forties or fifties with alopecia areata. Some clones in this sample may be carry-over from other donors' samples.

The rearrangement joins TRBV14 to TRBJ2-3; the match to TRBD2 covers 9 bases. CDR3 length equals 16 residues. Germline CDR1 reads SGHDN; CDR2 reads FVKESK. Losses at the gene ends were 5 bases for V and 2 bases for J; bases not matched to a gene: 8. The CDR3 DNA reads TGTGCCAGCAGCATCGTTAGCGGGAGAACCACAGATACGCAGTATTTT. Its protein product is CASSIVSGRTTDTQYF.

This clonotype was observed many times. The chain joins TRBV29-1 to TRBJ2-1; the D gene is possibly TRBD2 (6 bases). The ends were cut back, 3 bases at V and 1 base at J, with 7 bases in the middle. The CDR3 loop spans 13 amino acids. The germline V gene encodes CDR1 SQVTM and CDR2 ANQGSEA. CDR3 sequence: CSVDGTSYNEQFF. CDR3 DNA: TGCAGCGTTGACGGGACTTCCTACAATGAGCAGTTCTTC.

This clonotype was found a few times. The chain uses TRBV12-3 or TRBV12-4 and TRBJ2-5; D uncertain. V dropped 6 bases and J dropped 3 bases, with 5 bases sitting between them. This CDR3 spans 11 amino acids. The DNA of the CDR3 is TGTGCCAGCAGGTTGAAAGAGACCCAGTACTTC. Translating it yields CASRLKETQYF.

This clonotype was counted at least ten times. The genes are TRBV6-2 or TRBV6-3 and TRBJ2-7, with TRBD1 matching over 7 bases. V gave up 6 bases and J gave up 6 bases; unmatched junction bases: 11. Germline lookup yields CDR1 MNHEY and CDR2 SVGEGT. The CDR3 covers 14 residues. The CDR3 coding sequence is TGTGCCAGCAGACCCGACAGGGCCTCGAGCGAGCAGTACTTC. Translating it yields CASRPDRASSEQYF.

This clonotype was found a few times. The chain employs TRBV5-1 and TRBJ1-4, with TRBD1 as a possible D gene (5 bases). The CDR3 extends over 15 amino acids. V was trimmed by 1 base and J by 6 bases, leaving 13 bases between them. Germline loops: CDR1 SGHRS, CDR2 YFSETQ. This CDR3 reads CASSLFQGVDEKLFF. The CDR3 coding sequence is TGCGCCAGCAGCTTGTTCCAGGGTGTGGATGAAAAACTGTTTTTT.

J is TRBJ2-3 and V is TRBV15; 8 bases are shared with TRBD1. The CDR3 is made up of 18 amino acids. J was trimmed by 2 bases and V by 1 base; bases with no gene match: 11. Germline CDR1 is LNHNV and CDR2 is YYDKDF (reference sequence). CDR3 sequence: CATSRGPRTGSPTDTQYF. The CDR3 bases are TGTGCCACCAGCAGAGGACCCCGGACAGGGTCCCCCACAGATACGCAGTATTTT.

The chain is built from TRBV30 and TRBJ1-3; tentatively, D is TRBD1 (5 bases). CDR3 length: 13 residues. Trimming pared 4 bases from V and 2 bases from J, leaving 9 bases between. The germline V gene has CDR1 GTSNPN and CDR2 SVGIG (reference sequence). The CDR3 loop is CAWNQGAGNTIYF. The DNA of the CDR3 is TGTGCCTGGAACCAGGGTGCTGGAAACACCATATATTTT.

V and J are TRBV12-3 or TRBV12-4 and TRBJ2-7; D not resolved. The CDR3 length is 13 residues. Trimming cost V 6 bases and J 2 bases, with 11 bases left between them. CDR3 nucleotides: TGTGCCAGCAGGGGTGAGGAGACCTACGAGCAGTACTTC. It yields the protein CASRGEETYEQYF.

The CDR3 nucleotides are TGTGCCAGCAGTCCCCGGGACAGATTTAATTCACCCCTCCACTTT. It codes for CASSPRDRFNSPLHF. This chain uses TRBV28 with TRBJ1-6, with 7 nucleotides matching TRBD1. The CDR3 is made up of 15 amino acids. J was trimmed by 6 bases and V by 5 bases; bases with no gene match: 7. The germline gives CDR1 MDHEN, CDR2 SYDVKM.

V usage is TRBV12-3 or TRBV12-4 and J usage is TRBJ1-1; D unresolved. The CDR3 contains 16 residues. Between the trimmed V and J ends, which lost 4 bases and 0 bases, there was a span of 15 bases. CDR3 DNA sequence: TGTGCCAGCAGTTCCCCAGGCGAATTGTTGAACACTGAAGCTTTCTTT. It yields the protein CASSSPGELLNTEAFF.

The chain is built from TRBV14 and TRBJ2-7; TRBD1 agrees at 7 bases. The CDR3 loop spans 15 amino acids. J was trimmed by 6 bases and V by 3 bases; bases with no gene match: 11. Germline values: CDR1 SGHDN, CDR2 FVKESK. DNA of the CDR3: TGTGCCAGCAGCCACCTAGACAGGGCAGGCGGCGAGCAGTACTTC. Amino acid sequence: CASSHLDRAGGEQYF.

This clonotype was recorded at least ten times. The V and J genes are TRBV5-1 and TRBJ1-4; no clear D gene. Trimming removed 4 bases from V and 8 bases from J, with 15 bases in between. CDR1 and CDR2 from the germline V gene are SGHRS and YFSETQ. CDR3 length: 14 residues. The CDR3 region is CASSPGIPQEKLFF. CDR3 sequence (DNA): TGCGCCAGCAGCCCCGGGATCCCCCAAGAAAAACTGTTTTTT.

The rearrangement uses TRBV20-1 and TRBJ1-5; TRBD1 is a possible D gene (5 bases). Germline assignment: CDR1 DFQATT and CDR2 SNEGSKA (reference sequence). Deletions cut 6 bases from V and 1 base from J, with 10 bases between. The CDR3 has 13 residues. The CDR3 coding sequence is TGCAGTGCCCCTCAGGGCAGCAATCAGCCCCAGCATTTT. Translated, it gives CSAPQGSNQPQHF.

CDR3 amino acids: CASSFGRNQPQHF. In DNA form, the CDR3 reads TGTGCCAGCAGCTTCGGCAGAAATCAGCCCCAGCATTTT. The chain combines TRBV7-2 with TRBJ1-5; no firm D call. Germline lookup yields CDR1 SGHTA and CDR2 FQGNSA. The CDR3 covers 13 residues. V was cut by 3 bases and J by 4 bases, with 7 bases left in between. The full variable domain, with the rest looked up from reference TRBV7-2 and TRBJ1-5, is GAGVSQSPSNKVTEKGKDVELRCDPISGHTALYWYRQSLGQGLEFLIYFQGNSAPDKSGLPSDRFSAERTGGSVSTLTIQRTQQEDSAVYLCASSFGRNQPQHFGDGTRLSIL.

The V and J genes are TRBV6-5 and TRBJ1-3; D gene ambiguous. The V gene's germline CDR1 is MNHEY and CDR2 SVGAGI. CDR3 size: 16 residues. Deletions cut 2 bases from V and 2 bases from J, with 13 bases between. The CDR3: CASSYATLGTGNTIYF. CDR3 bases: TGTGCCAGCAGTTACGCTACCCTGGGGACTGGAAACACCATATATTTT.